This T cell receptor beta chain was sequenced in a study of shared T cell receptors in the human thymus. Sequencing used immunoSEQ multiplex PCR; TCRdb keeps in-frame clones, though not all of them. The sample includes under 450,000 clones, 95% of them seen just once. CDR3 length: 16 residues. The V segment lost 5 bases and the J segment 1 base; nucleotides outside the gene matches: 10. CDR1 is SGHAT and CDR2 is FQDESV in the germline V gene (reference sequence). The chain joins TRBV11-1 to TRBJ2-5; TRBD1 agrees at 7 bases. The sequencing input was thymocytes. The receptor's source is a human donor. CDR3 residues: CASSEEGTAIQETQYF. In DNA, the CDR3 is TGTGCCAGCAGCGAAGAAGGGACAGCAATCCAAGAGACCCAGTACTTC.